This T cell receptor (beta chain) originates from a study of OX40 agonist ivuxolimab in advanced cancers. Between the trimmed V and J ends, which lost 2 bases and 4 bases, there was a span of 12 bases. Germline V gene data show CDR1 as GTSNPN and CDR2 as SVGIG (reference sequence). The length of the CDR3 is 14 residues. Here immunoSEQ multiplex PCR was the method, and the copy in TCRdb shows in-frame clones only, minus some. The sample lists about 42,000 clones; more than 80% were seen once. The J gene is TRBJ1-5, the V gene TRBV30; a weak D match, TRBD1 (5 bases). The sequence came from an adult with an advanced solid tumor such as melanoma, head and neck, liver or kidney cancer. The sequencing used CD4+ or CD8+ T cells sorted from blood, collected in a trial of the OX40 agonist ivuxolimab. CDR3 loop: CAWSIGGWNQPQHF. The CDR3, as DNA: TGTGCCTGGAGTATCGGGGGTTGGAATCAGCCCCAGCATTTT.